These 26 T cell receptor beta chains originate from one sample sequenced in a study of identical twins. TCRdb reanalysed the 5' RACE reads using MiXCR and keeps one entry per CDR3 protein. The data contain 130,000 to 150,000 distinct CDR3 sequences, roughly 3.2% of them singletons. Sequencing was performed on memory T cells sorted from blood. The receptors were gathered from a man younger than 35 in good health.

This clonotype was observed many times. The V and J genes are TRBV12-5 and TRBJ2-6; no firm D call. CDR1 is LGHNT and CDR2 is FRNRAP in the germline V gene. This CDR3 comprises 14 residues. The germline V and J ends were trimmed by 7 bases and 1 base, with 8 bases remaining between them. The CDR3 nucleotides read TGTGCTAGTGCCCCCGGGTCTGGGGCCAACGTCCTGACTTTC. The encoded protein is CASAPGSGANVLTF.

This clonotype has ten or more counts. This chain joins TRBV6-1 and TRBJ1-5; the D is unclear. The V gene's germline CDR1 is MNHNS and CDR2 SASEGT. The CDR3 extends over 14 amino acids. V lost 4 bases and J lost 5, with 12 bases in between. CDR3 sequence reads: CASSATWQDQPQHF. CDR3 nucleotide sequence: TGTGCCAGCAGTGCGACGTGGCAGGATCAGCCCCAGCATTTT.

The table lists this clonotype with many counts. The V gene is TRBV30, the J gene TRBJ2-2; D is possibly TRBD1 or TRBD2 (5 bases each). This CDR3 contains 14 residues. V was clipped by 1 base and J by 6 bases, with 12 bases between them. Germline lookup yields CDR1 GTSNPN and CDR2 SVGIG (reference sequence). The CDR3 reads CAWSAGLFPGELFF. CDR3 in DNA: TGTGCCTGGAGTGCGGGGCTCTTTCCCGGGGAGCTGTTTTTT.

The sample holds many counts of this clonotype. V gene TRBV20-1 combines with J gene TRBJ1-4, with a weak D call TRBD1 (5 bases). The V and J ends lost 3 bases and 5 bases respectively, with 7 bases between them. From germline, CDR1 is DFQATT and CDR2 SNEGSKA (reference sequence). This CDR3 contains 12 residues. The CDR3 nucleotides read TGCAGTGCTAGGGGACCGAATGAAAAACTGTTTTTT. It translates to CSARGPNEKLFF.

This clonotype occurred many times. For the CDR3, the DNA is TGTGCCAGCAGCTTGGTGGGCTACGAGCAGTACGTC. Translating it yields CASSLVGYEQYV. The V and J genes are TRBV5-5 and TRBJ2-7, with D unclear. V lost 0 bases to trimming and J lost 3 bases, with 4 bases between them. This CDR3 has 12 amino acids. Germline assignment: CDR1 SGHKS and CDR2 YYEKEE (reference sequence).

V gene TRBV30 combines with J gene TRBJ1-1; 12 bases are shared with TRBD1. J lost 8 bases, V lost 3 bases, and 1 base had no gene match. Germline V lookup: CDR1 GTSNPN, CDR2 SVGIG (reference sequence). The CDR3 is 12 amino acids. The CDR3, as DNA: TGTGCCTGGAGGGGGACAGGGGGCGAAGCTTTCTTT. Its protein product is CAWRGTGGEAFF.

This clonotype has at least ten counts. This chain connects TRBV5-1 to TRBJ1-2; D is unresolved. Trimming pared 1 base from V and 8 bases from J, leaving 12 bases between. The CDR3 contains 13 residues. The germline gives CDR1 SGHRS, CDR2 YFSETQ. The CDR3 region is CASSLMDPGGYTF. The CDR3, as DNA: TGCGCCAGCAGCTTGATGGATCCTGGGGGCTACACCTTC.

This clonotype has ten or more counts. V is TRBV29-1 and J is TRBJ1-4; 9 nucleotides line up with TRBD1. This CDR3 contains 15 residues. The V segment lost 4 bases and the J segment 8 bases; nucleotides outside the gene matches: 11. The germline V gene encodes CDR1 SQVTM and CDR2 ANQGSEA. This CDR3 reads CSVGPPGQGGEKLFF. For the CDR3, the DNA is TGCAGCGTTGGGCCCCCGGGACAGGGTGGCGAAAAACTGTTTTTT.

This clonotype was observed many times. The rearrangement links TRBV15 to TRBJ2-6, with D perhaps matching TRBD1 (5 bases). V shed 8 bases and J shed 0 bases, with 14 bases lying between them. Germline-derived CDR1 and CDR2 are LNHNV and YYDKDF (reference sequence). The CDR3 contains 16 residues. The CDR3 nucleotides are TGTGCCACCGGGGCACTCTCTGACTCTGGGGCCAACGTCCTGACTTTC. Amino acid sequence: CATGALSDSGANVLTF.

Many counts were recorded for this clonotype. This chain connects TRBV6-1 to TRBJ2-3; 12 nucleotides match TRBD2. V lost 6 bases and J lost 3; bases outside the gene matches: 1. This CDR3 region has 14 residues. Germline CDR1 reads MNHNS; CDR2 reads SASEGT. CDR3 sequence reads: CASSLAGGTDTQYF. Here the CDR3 DNA reads TGTGCCAGCAGCCTAGCGGGAGGGACAGATACGCAGTATTTT.

This clonotype was detected many times. One junction end does not reproduce the germline sequence, and a read error may be involved. The chain has TRBV18 and TRBJ1-2; D is uncertain. Germline CDR1 and CDR2: KGHSH and LQKENI. The CDR3 runs 12 residues. The CDR3: CASSPPGRPRSF. The CDR3 DNA follows: TGTGCCAGCTCACCACCGGGCAGACCACGGAGCTTC.

This clonotype was observed many times. The rearrangement joins TRBV5-1 to TRBJ2-7; D is possibly TRBD1 (6 bases). Germline CDR1 SGHRS, CDR2 YFSETQ. Trimming cost V 0 bases and J 0 bases, with 10 bases left between them. This CDR3 comprises 15 residues. As DNA, the CDR3 is TGCGCCAGCAGCTTGGTCGGACAGAGCTCCTACGAGCAGTACTTC. This sequence encodes CASSLVGQSSYEQYF.

In its sample, this clonotype was seen many times. This chain links TRBV6-1 with TRBJ2-3; D is ambiguous. The CDR3 is made up of 16 amino acids. The V end lost 2 bases, the J end lost 6 bases, and 18 bases lay between the germline ends. Looked up from germline, CDR1 is MNHNS and CDR2 is SASEGT. The CDR3 spells CASSEFGQASGDTQYF. The CDR3 nucleotides are TGTGCCAGCAGTGAATTCGGGCAGGCTTCTGGGGATACGCAGTATTTT.

This clonotype has a count of ten or more. The CDR3 loop is CASSQRSSNQPQHF. The CDR3 DNA reads TGTGCCAGCAGCCAGAGGAGTAGCAATCAGCCCCAGCATTTT. The chain uses TRBV14 and TRBJ1-5; D is unresolved. The germline V gene has CDR1 SGHDN and CDR2 FVKESK. The length of the CDR3 is 14 residues. Trimming left V 3 bases short and J 0 bases short, with 6 bases between.

As concerns this clonotype: A clone one base away is much larger, so this may be a read error. This chain links TRBV6-1 with TRBJ2-1; D remains ambiguous. The germline V gene has CDR1 MNHNS and CDR2 SASEGT. CDR3 length: 12 amino acids. The CDR3 here is CASSGTYNVQFF. The CDR3 DNA sequence: TGTGCCAGCAGTGGTACTTACAATGTGCAGTTCTTC.

This clonotype has ten or more counts. V and J are TRBV27 and TRBJ2-2, with a possible D match to TRBD1 (6 bases). With 0 bases removed from V and 3 bases from J, the gap between germline ends came to 11 bases. Germline V lookup: CDR1 MNHEY, CDR2 SMNVEV (reference sequence). There are 16 residues in the CDR3. The CDR3: CASSLSYSGDTGELFF. In DNA, the CDR3 is TGTGCCAGCAGTTTATCTTACTCAGGGGACACCGGGGAGCTGTTTTTT.

This clonotype was detected many times. The gene calls are TRBV5-1 and TRBJ2-2; D perhaps matches TRBD1 (6 bases). Trimming pared 4 bases from V and 4 bases from J, leaving 11 bases between. In germline, CDR1 is SGHRS, CDR2 YFSETQ. The CDR3 has 14 residues. The CDR3 DNA is TGCGCCAGCAGCGTGACAGGCCCCACCGGGGAGCTGTTTTTT. Amino acid sequence: CASSVTGPTGELFF. Drawing the rest from reference TRBV5-1 and TRBJ2-2, the complete variable domain is KAGVTQTPRYLIKTRGQQVTLSCSPISGHRSVSWYQQTPGQGLQFLFEYFSETQRNKGNFPGRFSGRQFSNSRSEMNVSTLELGDSALYLCASSVTGPTGELFFGEGSRLTVL.

This clonotype was counted many times. DNA for the CDR3: TGCAGTGCTAGCAGGTTTGGGGAAAGTCAGCCCCAGCATTTT. Residues: CSASRFGESQPQHF. The V and J genes are TRBV20-1 and TRBJ1-5; D is unresolved. Germline assignment: CDR1 DFQATT and CDR2 SNEGSKA (reference sequence). The V and J ends lost 3 bases and 6 bases respectively, with 15 bases between them. The CDR3 consists of 14 residues.

The rearrangement links TRBV6-5 to TRBJ2-2; 11 nucleotides agree with TRBD2. Germline trimming cut 2 bases from V and 4 bases from J; bases unmatched to any gene: 12. The germline V gene encodes CDR1 MNHEY and CDR2 SVGAGI. There are 19 residues in the CDR3. The CDR3 reads CASSYRGNSGRVGTGELFF. In DNA form, the CDR3 reads TGTGCCAGCAGTTACCGGGGTAATAGCGGGAGGGTCGGCACCGGGGAGCTGTTTTTT.

Many counts were recorded for this clonotype. Here the CDR3 DNA reads TGTGCCAGCAGTGAAGCGCCTGGCTCATGGAATGAGCAGTTCTTC. It translates to CASSEAPGSWNEQFF. The chain uses TRBV6-1 and TRBJ2-1; D unresolved. Trimming shortened V by 0 bases and J by 7 bases, and 13 bases separated the two germline ends. Germline V gene sequence: CDR1 MNHNS, CDR2 SASEGT. The CDR3 has 15 amino acids.

The genes are TRBV5-5 and TRBJ2-7; D call uncertain. Trimming shortened V by 7 bases and J by 4 bases, and 12 bases separated the two germline ends. Germline assignment: CDR1 SGHKS and CDR2 YYEKEE (reference sequence). The CDR3 runs to 12 residues. The CDR3 DNA sequence: TGTGCCAGCGCGGCAGATGTATACGAGCAGTACTTC. It is translated as CASAADVYEQYF.

This clonotype was counted at least ten times. The chain carries TRBV5-1 and TRBJ1-1, with 7 bases lining up with TRBD1. Germline V gene data show CDR1 as SGHRS and CDR2 as YFSETQ. The CDR3 totals 14 residues. Trimming cost V 5 bases and J 1 base; bases outside gene matches: 5. The CDR3 DNA is TGCGCCAGCAGTTGGGCAGGGGGGAACACTGAAGCTTTCTTT. As protein: CASSWAGGNTEAFF.

A remark on this clonotype: A much larger clone is a single base away; this may be a read error. The gene calls are TRBV6-2 or TRBV6-3 and TRBJ2-1, with D maybe TRBD2 (6 bases). Looked up from germline, CDR1 is MNHEY and CDR2 is SVGEGT. The CDR3 contains 14 residues. CDR3 loop: CDSSSWGGNNEQFF. The CDR3, as DNA: TGTGACAGCAGTTCGTGGGGAGGAAACAATGAGCAGTTCTTC.

CDR3 nucleotides: TGTGCCTGGGATAGGGGGGGCAATCAGCCCCAGCATTTT. Its protein product is CAWDRGGNQPQHF. The chain carries TRBV30 and TRBJ1-5, with TRBD1 as a possible D gene (6 bases). V shed 5 bases and J shed 2 bases, with 10 bases lying between them. The V gene's germline CDR1 is GTSNPN and CDR2 SVGIG (reference sequence). The CDR3 is 13 amino acids.

This clonotype was seen many times. V usage is TRBV30 and J usage is TRBJ1-1; D unclear. V was clipped by 1 base and J by 0 bases, with 12 bases between them. The CDR3 consists of 15 residues. Germline V gene data show CDR1 as GTSNPN and CDR2 as SVGIG (reference sequence). The CDR3, as DNA: TGTGCCTGGAGTGCGGGCGGGCCTATGAACACTGAAGCTTTCTTT. This encodes CAWSAGGPMNTEAFF.

Ten or more counts support this clonotype. The rearrangement links TRBV10-3 to TRBJ1-5; weak D call: TRBD1 (6 bases). The V gene lost 0 bases and the J gene lost 4 bases, with 10 bases spanning the gap. Per germline, CDR1 ENHRY and CDR2 SYGVKD. The length of the CDR3 is 15 residues. CDR3 sequence: CAISESRGTNQPQHF. The CDR3 DNA reads TGTGCCATCAGTGAGTCAAGGGGGACTAATCAGCCCCAGCATTTT.